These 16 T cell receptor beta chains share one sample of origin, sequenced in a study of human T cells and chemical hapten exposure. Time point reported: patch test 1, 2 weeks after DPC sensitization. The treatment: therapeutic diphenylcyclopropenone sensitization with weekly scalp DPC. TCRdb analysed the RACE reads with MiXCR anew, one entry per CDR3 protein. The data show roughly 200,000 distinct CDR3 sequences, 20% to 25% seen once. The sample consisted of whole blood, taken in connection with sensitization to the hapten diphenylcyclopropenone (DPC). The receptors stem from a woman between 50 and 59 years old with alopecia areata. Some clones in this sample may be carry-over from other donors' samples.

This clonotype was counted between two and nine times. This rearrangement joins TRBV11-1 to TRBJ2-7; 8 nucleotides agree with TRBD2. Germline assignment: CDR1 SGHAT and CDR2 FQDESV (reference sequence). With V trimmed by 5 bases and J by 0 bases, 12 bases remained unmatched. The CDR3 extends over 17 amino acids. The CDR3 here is CASSPLAGGHDSYEQYF. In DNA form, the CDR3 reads TGTGCCAGCAGCCCGCTGGCGGGAGGTCACGACTCCTACGAGCAGTACTTC.

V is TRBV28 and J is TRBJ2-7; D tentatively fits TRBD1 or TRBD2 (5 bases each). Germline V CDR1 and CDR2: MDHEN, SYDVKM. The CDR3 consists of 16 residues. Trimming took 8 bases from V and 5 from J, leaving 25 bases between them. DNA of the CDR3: TGTGCCAGCCCCCCCTCGGGGCCCAAAACTATGGACGAGCAGTACTTC. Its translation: CASPPSGPKTMDEQYF.

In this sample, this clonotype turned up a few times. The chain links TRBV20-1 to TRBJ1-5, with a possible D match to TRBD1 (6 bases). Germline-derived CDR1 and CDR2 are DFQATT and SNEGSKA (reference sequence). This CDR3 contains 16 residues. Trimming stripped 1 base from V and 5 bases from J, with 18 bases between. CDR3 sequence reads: CSARGMMGGADQPQHF. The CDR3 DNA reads TGCAGTGCTAGAGGGATGATGGGGGGCGCGGATCAGCCCCAGCATTTT.

The DNA for the CDR3 is TGCGCCAGCAGCATGGACAGGGTGATCGATTCACCCCTCCACTTT. Amino acids: CASSMDRVIDSPLHF. The rearrangement uses TRBV5-1 and TRBJ1-6; 8 nucleotides match TRBD1. Germline CDR1 SGHRS, CDR2 YFSETQ. CDR3 size: 15 residues. The J segment lost 8 bases and the V segment lost 4 bases, leaving 8 bases of the junction unmatched.

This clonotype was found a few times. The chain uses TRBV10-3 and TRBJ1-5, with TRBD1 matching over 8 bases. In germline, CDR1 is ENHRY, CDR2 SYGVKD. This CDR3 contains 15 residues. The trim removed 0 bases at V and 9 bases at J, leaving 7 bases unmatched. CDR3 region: CAISESTGEAGPQHF. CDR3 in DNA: TGTGCCATCAGTGAGTCGACAGGGGAGGCCGGGCCCCAGCATTTT.

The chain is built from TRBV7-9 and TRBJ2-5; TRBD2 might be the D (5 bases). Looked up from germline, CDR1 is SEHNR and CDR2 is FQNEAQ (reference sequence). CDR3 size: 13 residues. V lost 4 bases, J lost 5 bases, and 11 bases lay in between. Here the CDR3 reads CASSYGLWETQYF. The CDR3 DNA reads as TGTGCCAGCAGCTACGGACTGTGGGAGACCCAGTACTTC.

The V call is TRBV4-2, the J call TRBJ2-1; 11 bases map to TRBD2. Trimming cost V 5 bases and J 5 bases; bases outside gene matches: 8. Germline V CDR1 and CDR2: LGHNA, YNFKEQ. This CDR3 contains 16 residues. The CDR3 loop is CASSVTGTSGNNEQFF. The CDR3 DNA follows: TGTGCCAGCAGCGTGACCGGGACTAGCGGAAACAATGAGCAGTTCTTC.

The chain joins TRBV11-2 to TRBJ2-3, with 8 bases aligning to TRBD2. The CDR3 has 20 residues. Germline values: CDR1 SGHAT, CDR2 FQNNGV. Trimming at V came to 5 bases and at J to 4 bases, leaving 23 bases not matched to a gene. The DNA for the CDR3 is TGTGCCAGCAGCACCCACCCAAGGCCAGAGAGCGGGAGATTTGCAGATACGCAGTATTTT. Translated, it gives CASSTHPRPESGRFADTQYF.

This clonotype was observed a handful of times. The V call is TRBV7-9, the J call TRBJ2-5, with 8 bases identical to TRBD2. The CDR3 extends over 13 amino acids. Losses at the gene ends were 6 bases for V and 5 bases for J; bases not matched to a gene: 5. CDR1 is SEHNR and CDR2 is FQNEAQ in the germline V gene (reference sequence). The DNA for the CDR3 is TGTGCCAGCAGGGAAGGACTAGCTGAGACCCAGTACTTC. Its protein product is CASREGLAETQYF.

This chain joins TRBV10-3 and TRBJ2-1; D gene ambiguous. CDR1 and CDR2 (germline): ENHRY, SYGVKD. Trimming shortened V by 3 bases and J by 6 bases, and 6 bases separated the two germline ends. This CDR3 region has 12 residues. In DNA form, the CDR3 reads TGTGCCATCAGTGATGGACCCAATGAGCAGTTCTTC. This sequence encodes CAISDGPNEQFF.

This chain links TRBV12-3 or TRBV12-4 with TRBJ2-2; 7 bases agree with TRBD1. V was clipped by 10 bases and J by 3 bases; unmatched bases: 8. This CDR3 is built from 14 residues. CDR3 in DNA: TGTGCCACCGAGGACAGGACGTACACCGGGGAGCTGTTTTTT. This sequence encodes CATEDRTYTGELFF.

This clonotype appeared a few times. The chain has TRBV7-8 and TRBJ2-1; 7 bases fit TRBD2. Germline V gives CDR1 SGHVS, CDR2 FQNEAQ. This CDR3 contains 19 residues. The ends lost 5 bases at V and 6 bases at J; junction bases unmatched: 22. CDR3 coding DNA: TGTGCCAGCAGCCCCCAACCTGTTTTTGGCGGGAGAGTTGGCAATGAGCAGTTCTTC. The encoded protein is CASSPQPVFGGRVGNEQFF.

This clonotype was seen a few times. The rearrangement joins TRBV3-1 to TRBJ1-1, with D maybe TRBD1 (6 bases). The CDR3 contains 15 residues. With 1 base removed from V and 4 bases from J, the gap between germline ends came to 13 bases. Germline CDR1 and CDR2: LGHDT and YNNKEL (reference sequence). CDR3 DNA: TGTGCCAGCAGCCAAGCTCGGGGGCTGGGCACTGAAGCTTTCTTT. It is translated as CASSQARGLGTEAFF.

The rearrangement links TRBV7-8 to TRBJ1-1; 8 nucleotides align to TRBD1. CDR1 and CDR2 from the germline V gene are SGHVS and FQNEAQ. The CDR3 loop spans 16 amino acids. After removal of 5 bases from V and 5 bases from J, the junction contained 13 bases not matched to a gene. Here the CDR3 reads CASSPTMTGVGTEAFF. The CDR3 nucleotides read TGTGCCAGCAGCCCTACTATGACAGGGGTGGGGACTGAAGCTTTCTTT.

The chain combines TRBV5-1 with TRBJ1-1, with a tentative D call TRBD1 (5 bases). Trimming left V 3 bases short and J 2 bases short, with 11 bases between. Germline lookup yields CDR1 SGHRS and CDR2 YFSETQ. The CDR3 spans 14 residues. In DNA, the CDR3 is TGCGCCAGCAGCTGGAGGGGCCGAAACACTGAAGCTTTCTTT. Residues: CASSWRGRNTEAFF. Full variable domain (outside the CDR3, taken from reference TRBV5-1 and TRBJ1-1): KAGVTQTPRYLIKTRGQQVTLSCSPISGHRSVSWYQQTPGQGLQFLFEYFSETQRNKGNFPGRFSGRQFSNSRSEMNVSTLELGDSALYLCASSWRGRNTEAFFGQGTRLTVV.

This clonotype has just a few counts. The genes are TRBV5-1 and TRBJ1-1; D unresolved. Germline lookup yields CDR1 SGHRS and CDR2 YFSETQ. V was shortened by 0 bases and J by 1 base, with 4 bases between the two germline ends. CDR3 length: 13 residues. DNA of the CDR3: TGCGCCAGCAGCTTGGACACGAACACTGAAGCTTTCTTT. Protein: CASSLDTNTEAFF.